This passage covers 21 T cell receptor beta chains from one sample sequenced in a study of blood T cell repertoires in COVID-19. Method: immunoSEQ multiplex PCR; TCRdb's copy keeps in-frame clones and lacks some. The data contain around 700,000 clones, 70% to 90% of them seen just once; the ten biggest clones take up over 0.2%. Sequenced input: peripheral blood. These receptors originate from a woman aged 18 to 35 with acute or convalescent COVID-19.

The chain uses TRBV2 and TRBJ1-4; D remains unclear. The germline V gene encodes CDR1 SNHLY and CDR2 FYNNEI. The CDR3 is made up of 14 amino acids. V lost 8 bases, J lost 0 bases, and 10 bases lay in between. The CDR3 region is CASSLPATNEKLFF. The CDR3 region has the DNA TGTGCCAGCTCTCTCCCTGCAACTAATGAAAAACTGTTTTTT.

The chain's CDR3 is CASSRGLAGGGEQFF. The CDR3 DNA sequence: TGTGCCAGCAGTCGGGGACTAGCGGGGGGAGGGGAGCAGTTCTTC. The rearrangement links TRBV6-5 to TRBJ2-1; TRBD2 agrees at 15 bases. Germline CDR1 reads MNHEY; CDR2 reads SVGAGI. The trim removed 5 bases at V and 10 bases at J, leaving 6 bases unmatched. There are 15 residues in the CDR3.

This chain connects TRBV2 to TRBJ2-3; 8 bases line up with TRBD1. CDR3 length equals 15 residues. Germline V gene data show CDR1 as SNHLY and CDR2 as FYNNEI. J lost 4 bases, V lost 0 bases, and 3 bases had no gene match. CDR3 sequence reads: CASSEANRGSDTQYF. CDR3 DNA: TGTGCCAGCAGTGAAGCTAACAGGGGGTCAGATACGCAGTATTTT.

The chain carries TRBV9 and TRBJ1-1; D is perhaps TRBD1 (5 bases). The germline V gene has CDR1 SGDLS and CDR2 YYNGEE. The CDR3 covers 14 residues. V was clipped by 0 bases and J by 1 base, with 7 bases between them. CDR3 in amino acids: CASSVVQGNTEAFF. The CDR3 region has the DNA TGTGCCAGCAGCGTAGTTCAGGGGAACACTGAAGCTTTCTTT.

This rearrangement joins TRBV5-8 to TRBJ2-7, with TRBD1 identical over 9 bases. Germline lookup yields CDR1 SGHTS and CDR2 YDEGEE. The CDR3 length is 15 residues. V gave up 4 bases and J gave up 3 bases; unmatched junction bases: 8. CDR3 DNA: TGTGCCAGCAGCCGGGACAGGGACAACGACTACGAGCAGTACTTC. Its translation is CASSRDRDNDYEQYF.

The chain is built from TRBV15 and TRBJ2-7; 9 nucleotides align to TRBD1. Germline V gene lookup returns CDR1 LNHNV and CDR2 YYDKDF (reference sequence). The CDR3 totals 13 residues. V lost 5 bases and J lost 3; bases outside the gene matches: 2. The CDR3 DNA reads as TGTGCCACCAGCGAGACAGGGGGCTACGAGCAGTACTTC. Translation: CATSETGGYEQYF. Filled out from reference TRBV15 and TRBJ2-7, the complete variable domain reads DAMVIQNPRYQVTQFGKPVTLSCSQTLNHNVMYWYQQKSSQAPKLLFHYYDKDFNNEADTPDNFQSRRPNTSFCFLDIRSPGLGDTAMYLCATSETGGYEQYFGPGTRLTVT.

The chain's CDR3 is CAWTKDGTATGELFF. CDR3 DNA: TGTGCCTGGACCAAAGACGGGACAGCCACCGGGGAGCTGTTTTTT. This chain connects TRBV30 to TRBJ2-2, with TRBD1 matching over 7 bases. V shed 4 bases, J shed 4 bases, and the junction held 9 bases outside the gene matches. The CDR3 runs 15 residues. CDR1 is GTSNPN, CDR2 SVGIG, per germline (reference sequence). The full variable domain, with the rest looked up from reference TRBV30 and TRBJ2-2, is SQTIHQWPATLVQPVGSPLSLECTVEGTSNPNLYWYRQAAGRGLQLLFYSVGIGQISSEVPQNLSASRPQDRQFILSSKKLLLSDSGFYLCAWTKDGTATGELFFGEGSRLTVL.

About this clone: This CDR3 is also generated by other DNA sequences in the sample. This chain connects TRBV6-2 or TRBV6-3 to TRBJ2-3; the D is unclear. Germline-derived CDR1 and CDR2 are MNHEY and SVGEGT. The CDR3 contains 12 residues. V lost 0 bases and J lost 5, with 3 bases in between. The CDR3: CASSYSRDTQYF. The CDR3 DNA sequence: TGTGCCAGCAGTTACTCGAGAGATACGCAGTATTTT.

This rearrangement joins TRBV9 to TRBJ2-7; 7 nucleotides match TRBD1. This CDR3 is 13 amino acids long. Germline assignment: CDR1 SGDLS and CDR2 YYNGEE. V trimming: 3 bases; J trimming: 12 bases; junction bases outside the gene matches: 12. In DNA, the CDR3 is TGTGCCAGCAGCGCGCTACAGGGGACGCACCGGTACTTC. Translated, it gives CASSALQGTHRYF.

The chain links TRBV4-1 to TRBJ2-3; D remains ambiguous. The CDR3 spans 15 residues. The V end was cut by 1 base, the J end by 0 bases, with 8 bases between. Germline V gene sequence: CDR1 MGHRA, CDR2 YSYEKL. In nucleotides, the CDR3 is TGCGCCAGCAGCCAAGCTGTAGTCAGCACAGATACGCAGTATTTT. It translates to CASSQAVVSTDTQYF.

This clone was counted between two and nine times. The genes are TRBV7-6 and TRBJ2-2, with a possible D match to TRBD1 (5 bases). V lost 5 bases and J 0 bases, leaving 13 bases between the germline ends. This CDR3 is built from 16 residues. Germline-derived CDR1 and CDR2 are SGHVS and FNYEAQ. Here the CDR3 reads CASSPRQLANTGELFF. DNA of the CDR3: TGTGCCAGCAGCCCGCGACAGCTTGCGAACACCGGGGAGCTGTTTTTT.

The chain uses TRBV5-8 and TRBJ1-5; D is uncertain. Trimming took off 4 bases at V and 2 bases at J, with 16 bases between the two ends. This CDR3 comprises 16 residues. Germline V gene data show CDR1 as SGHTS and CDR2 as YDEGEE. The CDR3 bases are TGTGCCAGCAGCCTGAGGGCCACCTCGGGCAATCAGCCCCAGCATTTT. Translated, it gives CASSLRATSGNQPQHF.

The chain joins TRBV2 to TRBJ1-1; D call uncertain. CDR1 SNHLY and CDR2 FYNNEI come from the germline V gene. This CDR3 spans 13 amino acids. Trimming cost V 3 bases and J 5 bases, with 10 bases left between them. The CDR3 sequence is CASSEGEGTEAFF. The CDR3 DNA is TGTGCCAGCAGTGAGGGCGAGGGTACTGAAGCTTTCTTT.

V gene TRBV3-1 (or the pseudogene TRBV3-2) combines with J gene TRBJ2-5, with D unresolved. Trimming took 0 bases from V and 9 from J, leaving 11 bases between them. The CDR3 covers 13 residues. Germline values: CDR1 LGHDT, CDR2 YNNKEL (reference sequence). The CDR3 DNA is TGTGCCAGCAGCCAAGATCGGTTGAGAGCCCAGTACTTC. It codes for CASSQDRLRAQYF.

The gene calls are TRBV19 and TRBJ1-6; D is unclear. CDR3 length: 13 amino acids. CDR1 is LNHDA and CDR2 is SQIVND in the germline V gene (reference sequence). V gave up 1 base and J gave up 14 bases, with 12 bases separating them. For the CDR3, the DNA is TGTGCCAGTAGTATAGGTGCTGTGGCCACCCTCCACTTT. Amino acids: CASSIGAVATLHF.

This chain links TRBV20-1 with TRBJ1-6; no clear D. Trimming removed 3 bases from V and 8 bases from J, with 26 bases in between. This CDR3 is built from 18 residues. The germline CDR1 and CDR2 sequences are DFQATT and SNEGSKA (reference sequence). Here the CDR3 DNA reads TGCAGTGCTAGTCGTACGGGTTTCCGAAATCCCTGGGATTCACCCCTCCACTTT. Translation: CSASRTGFRNPWDSPLHF.

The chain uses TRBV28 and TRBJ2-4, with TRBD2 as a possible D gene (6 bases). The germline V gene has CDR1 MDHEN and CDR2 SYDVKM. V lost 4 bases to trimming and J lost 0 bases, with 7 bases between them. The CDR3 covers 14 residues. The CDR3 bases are TGTGCCAGCAGTTGGGGACTAGCCAAAAACATTCAGTACTTC. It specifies CASSWGLAKNIQYF.

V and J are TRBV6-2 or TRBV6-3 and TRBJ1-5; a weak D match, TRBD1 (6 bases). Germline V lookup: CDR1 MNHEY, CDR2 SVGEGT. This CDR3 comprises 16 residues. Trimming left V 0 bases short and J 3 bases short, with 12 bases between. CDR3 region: CASSYSRGYYNQPQHF. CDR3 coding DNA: TGTGCCAGCAGTTACTCAAGGGGGTACTACAATCAGCCCCAGCATTTT.

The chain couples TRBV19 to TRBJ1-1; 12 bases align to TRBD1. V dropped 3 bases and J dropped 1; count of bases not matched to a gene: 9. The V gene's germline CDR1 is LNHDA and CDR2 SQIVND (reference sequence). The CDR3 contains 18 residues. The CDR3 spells CASSMGQGARSRNTEAFF. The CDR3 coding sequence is TGTGCCAGTAGTATGGGACAGGGGGCACGATCTCGGAACACTGAAGCTTTCTTT.

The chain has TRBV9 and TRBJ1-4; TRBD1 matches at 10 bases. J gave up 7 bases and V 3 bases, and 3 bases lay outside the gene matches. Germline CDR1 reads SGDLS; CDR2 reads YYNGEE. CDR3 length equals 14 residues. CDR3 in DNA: TGTGCCAGCAGCGCGACAGGGGGCTTTGAAAAACTGTTTTTT. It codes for CASSATGGFEKLFF.

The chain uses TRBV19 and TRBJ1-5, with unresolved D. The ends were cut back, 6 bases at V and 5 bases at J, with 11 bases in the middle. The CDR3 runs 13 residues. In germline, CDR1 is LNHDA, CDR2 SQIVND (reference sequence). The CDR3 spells CASRTTRDQPQHF. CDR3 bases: TGTGCCAGTAGAACGACAAGAGATCAGCCCCAGCATTTT.